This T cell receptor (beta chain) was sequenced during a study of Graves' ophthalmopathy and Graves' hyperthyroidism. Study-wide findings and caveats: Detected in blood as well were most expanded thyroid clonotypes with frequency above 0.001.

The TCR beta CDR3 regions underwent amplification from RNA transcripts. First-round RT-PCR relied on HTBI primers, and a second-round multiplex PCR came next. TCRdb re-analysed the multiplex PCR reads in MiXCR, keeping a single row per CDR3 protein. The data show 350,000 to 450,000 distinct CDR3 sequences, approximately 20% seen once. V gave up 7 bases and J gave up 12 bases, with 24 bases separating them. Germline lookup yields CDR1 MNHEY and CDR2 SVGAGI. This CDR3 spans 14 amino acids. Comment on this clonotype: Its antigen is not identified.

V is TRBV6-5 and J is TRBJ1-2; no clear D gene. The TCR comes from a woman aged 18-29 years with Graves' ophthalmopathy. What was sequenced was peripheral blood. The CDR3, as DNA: TGTGCCAGCATTTTCGAGGCGAGTAACTATGGGCACACCTTC. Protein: CASIFEASNYGHTF.